The 24 T cell receptor beta chains in this list originate from one sample, sequenced in a study of blood T cells in healthy people across ages. Alongside a J-beta primer mix, a sample-barcoded 5' primer served in a second PCR lasting about 7 to 12 cycles. Via MiXCR, TCRdb re-called the 5' RACE reads, giving one row per CDR3 protein. The sample lists over 1,200,000 distinct CDR3 sequences, 59% occurring once. Sequencing input: blood. The receptor set was obtained from a man younger than 30 in good health.

This rearrangement joins TRBV6-6 to TRBJ2-5, with D perhaps given as TRBD1 or TRBD2 (5 bases each). CDR3 size: 16 residues. With 6 bases removed from V and 1 base from J, the gap between germline ends came to 18 bases. CDR1 MNHNY and CDR2 SVGAGI come from the germline V gene (reference sequence). DNA of the CDR3: TGTGCCAGCAGCCCTTCTCTGGAGAGGGGCCAAGAGACCCAGTACTTC. It codes for CASSPSLERGQETQYF.

The chain uses TRBV7-6 and TRBJ1-1; D is unclear. V was trimmed by 0 bases and J by 1 base, leaving 9 bases between them. Germline V gene sequence: CDR1 SGHVS, CDR2 FNYEAQ. The CDR3 contains 15 residues. The CDR3 DNA reads as TGTGCCAGCAGCTTAGCCTCAGATTGGAACACTGAAGCTTTCTTT. Protein product: CASSLASDWNTEAFF.

This chain joins TRBV29-1 and TRBJ1-3; TRBD1 matches 7 bases. J lost 2 bases, V lost 7 bases, and 5 bases had no gene match. Germline assignment: CDR1 SQVTM and CDR2 ANQGSEA. The length of the CDR3 is 13 residues. The CDR3 reads CSGSGTAGNTIYF. In DNA, the CDR3 is TGCAGCGGCTCCGGGACAGCTGGAAACACCATATATTTT.

The rearrangement joins TRBV5-5 to TRBJ2-7; D possibly uses TRBD1 or TRBD2 (6 bases each). V gave up 4 bases and J gave up 3 bases, with 14 bases separating them. CDR3 size: 14 residues. Germline V lookup: CDR1 SGHKS, CDR2 YYEKEE (reference sequence). In DNA form, the CDR3 reads TGTGCCAGCAGCACGGGGGACAACCACTACGAGCAGTACTTC. Translating gives CASSTGDNHYEQYF.

This clonotype was recorded a few times. The junction does not match germline at one end; this may be a read error. The V call is TRBV4-1, the J call TRBJ1-5; no definite D call. The CDR3 has 15 residues. Germline CDR1 reads MGHRA; CDR2 reads YSYEKL. The DNA of the CDR3 is TGTGCCAGCAGCCAAGGGCAGAATAGCAATCAGCCCCAGCATTTT. Translated: CASSQGQNSNQPQHF.

V gene TRBV10-3 combines with J gene TRBJ2-3; D remains ambiguous. From germline, CDR1 is ENHRY and CDR2 SYGVKD. The ends were cut back, 0 bases at V and 0 bases at J, with 7 bases in the middle. This CDR3 comprises 15 residues. CDR3 in DNA: TGTGCCATCAGTGAGTCCCTGAGTAGCACAGATACGCAGTATTTT. It yields the protein CAISESLSSTDTQYF.

DNA of the CDR3: TGTGCGGCAATGGGGGGCGACAAGCAGTACTTC. Its translation: CAAMGGDKQYF. This chain connects TRBV6-5 to TRBJ2-4, with D perhaps TRBD1 or TRBD2 (6 bases each). This CDR3 contains 11 residues. Germline V gives CDR1 MNHEY, CDR2 SVGAGI.

This clonotype showed up just once. The chain combines TRBV21-1 with TRBJ2-7; TRBD1 is the table's D call, not checked against the DNA. TRBV21-1 is classified as a pseudogene. This CDR3 contains 14 residues. The CDR3 DNA is TGTGCCAGCAGGCCGACCAGGGGGCCGTACGAGCAGTACTTC. It translates to CASRPTRGPYEQYF.

This clonotype was seen only once. The chain combines TRBV4-1 with TRBJ1-1; D not certain. Trimming took 1 base from V and 4 from J, leaving 10 bases between them. This CDR3 is built from 14 residues. The germline V gene encodes CDR1 MGHRA and CDR2 YSYEKL. Written as DNA, the CDR3 is TGCGCCAGCAGCCAAGGCCTAACGGCCACTGAAGCTTTCTTT. Amino acid sequence: CASSQGLTATEAFF.

The chain has TRBV7-2 and TRBJ1-1; D ambiguous. Trimming cost V 0 bases and J 2 bases, with 16 bases left between them. The CDR3 consists of 17 residues. Germline values: CDR1 SGHTA, CDR2 FQGNSA. The CDR3, as DNA: TGTGCCAGCAGCTTAGCCCCTGGTGAGGCTATAAACACTGAAGCTTTCTTT. Translated: CASSLAPGEAINTEAFF.

This clonotype appeared a few times. The rearrangement uses TRBV12-3 or TRBV12-4 and TRBJ1-1; D not resolved. Trimming cost V 5 bases and J 7 bases, with 11 bases left between them. CDR3 length: 12 residues. The CDR3 sequence is CASSPTGSEAFF. The CDR3 region has the DNA TGTGCCAGCAGTCCCACGGGGAGTGAAGCTTTCTTT.

This clonotype has only a few counts. The rearrangement links TRBV25-1 to TRBJ2-7, with D perhaps matching TRBD1 (6 bases). Trimming took 8 bases from V and 4 from J, leaving 15 bases between them. Germline CDR1 and CDR2: MGHDK and SYGVNS. This CDR3 comprises 13 residues. The CDR3 protein is CASRRTEVYEQYF. CDR3 DNA: TGTGCCAGCCGCAGGACAGAAGTTTACGAGCAGTACTTC.

The chain couples TRBV25-1 to TRBJ2-1, with TRBD2 matching over 7 bases. The V gene's germline CDR1 is MGHDK and CDR2 SYGVNS. This CDR3 region has 16 residues. V shed 2 bases and J 6 bases; nucleotides not matched to a gene: 10. The DNA for the CDR3 is TGTGCCAGCAGTGAAGGGGGGGTGAGGGGCACCAATGAGCAGTTCTTC. The encoded protein is CASSEGGVRGTNEQFF. Full variable domain (rest looked up from reference TRBV25-1 and TRBJ2-1): EADIYQTPRYLVIGTGKKITLECSQTMGHDKMYWYQQDPGMELHLIHYSYGVNSTEKGDLSSESTVSRIRTEHFPLTLESARPSHTSQYLCASSEGGVRGTNEQFFGPGTRLTVL.

This chain joins TRBV7-2 and TRBJ2-5, with 11 nucleotides matching TRBD2. With V trimmed by 4 bases and J by 2 bases, 3 bases remained unmatched. CDR3 length: 15 residues. Per germline, CDR1 SGHTA and CDR2 FQGNSA. Here the CDR3 reads CASSYRLAGQETQYF. The CDR3 DNA follows: TGTGCCAGCAGCTACAGACTAGCGGGACAAGAGACCCAGTACTTC.

The V call is TRBV20-1, the J call TRBJ2-3; D possibly corresponds to TRBD1 (6 bases). The CDR3 covers 15 residues. CDR1 is DFQATT and CDR2 is SNEGSKA in the germline V gene (reference sequence). Trimming pared 6 bases from V and 3 bases from J, leaving 19 bases between. CDR3 DNA sequence: TGCAGTGCATGGGGGCCGGCCCGGGTGACAGATACGCAGTATTTT. As protein: CSAWGPARVTDTQYF.

V and J are TRBV6-5 and TRBJ1-4, with TRBD1 as a possible D gene (6 bases). Between the trimmed V and J ends, which lost 8 bases and 8 bases, there was a span of 15 bases. This CDR3 has 13 residues. The germline gives CDR1 MNHEY, CDR2 SVGAGI. The CDR3 region has the DNA TGTGCCAGCCGGAGGGGGTTACGGGAAAAACTGTTTTTT. This encodes CASRRGLREKLFF.

This clonotype has just a few counts. The chain is built from TRBV27 and TRBJ2-1; D gene ambiguous. The CDR3 contains 13 residues. Germline V gene lookup returns CDR1 MNHEY and CDR2 SMNVEV (reference sequence). V was shortened by 2 bases and J by 9 bases, with 11 bases between the two germline ends. The CDR3 coding sequence is TGTGCCAGCAGTTTAATGGCGCCCAGTGAGCAGTTCTTC. Translated: CASSLMAPSEQFF.

The chain carries TRBV4-1 and TRBJ2-7; D is perhaps TRBD1 (5 bases). CDR3 length equals 14 residues. CDR1 MGHRA and CDR2 YSYEKL come from the germline V gene. Deletions cut 1 base from V and 3 bases from J, with 10 bases between. CDR3 sequence (DNA): TGCGCCAGCAGCCAAGTCGGACACTACTACGAGCAGTACTTC. Its protein is CASSQVGHYYEQYF.

This clonotype was recorded a few times. The V call is TRBV4-1, the J call TRBJ2-7, with D possibly matching TRBD1 (5 bases). Germline CDR1 and CDR2: MGHRA and YSYEKL. V gave up 0 bases and J gave up 0 bases, with 9 bases separating them. The length of the CDR3 is 15 residues. The CDR3 nucleotides are TGCGCCAGCAGCCAAGAGCGGACACCCTCCTACGAGCAGTACTTC. This translates into CASSQERTPSYEQYF.

The rearrangement uses TRBV21-1 and TRBJ2-7; the listed D gene, TRBD1, was not tested against the DNA. TRBV21-1 is a documented pseudogene. This CDR3 comprises 15 residues. The CDR3 is CASNPLPTASYEQYF. The CDR3 DNA reads as TGTGCCAGCAACCCATTACCGACAGCCTCCTACGAGCAGTACTTC.

The rearrangement joins TRBV4-3 to TRBJ2-2, with 10 bases aligning to TRBD1. V trimming: 2 bases; J trimming: 3 bases; junction bases outside the gene matches: 6. CDR3 length: 17 amino acids. CDR1 LGHNA and CDR2 YSLEER come from the germline V gene. This CDR3 is CASSQSRGTGDTGELFF. CDR3 nucleotides: TGCGCCAGCAGCCAAAGCCGGGGGACAGGGGACACCGGGGAGCTGTTTTTT.

CDR3: CASSLMPHNEQFF. The CDR3 DNA follows: TGCGCCAGCAGCCTGATGCCCCACAATGAGCAGTTCTTC. This chain uses TRBV5-1 with TRBJ2-1; D gene uncertain. The CDR3 is 13 residues long. Trimming removed 4 bases from V and 5 bases from J, with 10 bases in between. The germline CDR1 and CDR2 sequences are SGHRS and YFSETQ.

V usage is TRBV20-1 and J usage is TRBJ1-1; D remains ambiguous. CDR1 is DFQATT and CDR2 is SNEGSKA in the germline V gene (reference sequence). V lost 5 bases and J lost 3, with 13 bases in between. The CDR3 has 13 residues. Here the CDR3 reads CSAQDRQYTEAFF. The CDR3 nucleotides are TGCAGTGCTCAGGATCGGCAGTACACTGAAGCTTTCTTT.

This chain links TRBV2 with TRBJ2-7; 9 positions agree with TRBD1. CDR1 is SNHLY, CDR2 FYNNEI, per germline. The ends lost 10 bases at V and 2 bases at J; junction bases unmatched: 6. The CDR3 covers 13 residues. The CDR3 sequence is CATKTGGTYEQYF. In DNA form, the CDR3 reads TGTGCCACCAAGACAGGGGGGACCTACGAGCAGTACTTC.